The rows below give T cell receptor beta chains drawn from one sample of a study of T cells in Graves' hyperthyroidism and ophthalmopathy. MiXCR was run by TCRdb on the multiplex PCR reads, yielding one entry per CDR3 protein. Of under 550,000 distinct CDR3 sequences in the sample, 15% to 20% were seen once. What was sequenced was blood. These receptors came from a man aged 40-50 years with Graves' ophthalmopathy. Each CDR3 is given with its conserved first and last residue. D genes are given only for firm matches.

cdr3_aa: CSATGGAETQYF
v_call: TRBV20-1
d_call: TRBD1
j_call: TRBJ2-5

cdr3_aa: CASSLDAPGVQPQHF
v_call: TRBV7-6
d_call: -
j_call: TRBJ1-5

cdr3_aa: CASRGLGVQETQYF
v_call: TRBV5-1
d_call: TRBD2
j_call: TRBJ2-5

cdr3_aa: CASSVGDSLYYEQYF
v_call: TRBV9
d_call: -
j_call: TRBJ2-7

cdr3_aa: CAISDRGNYGYTF
v_call: TRBV10-3
d_call: TRBD1
j_call: TRBJ1-2

cdr3_aa: CATTELGTEAFF
v_call: TRBV7-9
d_call: -
j_call: TRBJ1-1

cdr3_aa: CASSDTSVVGEQYF
v_call: TRBV25-1
d_call: TRBD2
j_call: TRBJ2-7

cdr3_aa: CAIRGDRMNTEAFF
v_call: TRBV10-3
d_call: -
j_call: TRBJ1-1

cdr3_aa: CASSASVQINSPLHF
v_call: TRBV12-3/TRBV12-4
d_call: -
j_call: TRBJ1-6

cdr3_aa: CASRTGTGSTGELFF
v_call: TRBV5-8
d_call: TRBD1
j_call: TRBJ2-2

cdr3_aa: CASSVAGGASYKQYF
v_call: TRBV9
d_call: -
j_call: TRBJ2-7

cdr3_aa: CSARDRGPQPQHF
v_call: TRBV20-1
d_call: TRBD1
j_call: TRBJ1-5

cdr3_aa: CASSLRSDQPQHF
v_call: TRBV28
d_call: -
j_call: TRBJ1-5